This T cell receptor beta chain comes out of a study of vaccination and CD4 T cells after COVID-19 (dated by TCRdb to 2021 to 2024). Context from the whole study: The convalescent cohort comprised six males and four females, including two Hispanic individuals, seven Caucasians, two Asians and one multiracial person. Post-COVID blood samples were collected from convalescent patients a median of approximately 100 days after diagnosis, with a range of about 30 to 180 days. Post-vaccine blood samples were collected a median of about 11 weeks after the second vaccine dose, ranging from roughly 12 to 250 days. Participants received two doses of either the Pfizer-BioNTech BNT162b2 vaccine (n=8) or the Moderna mRNA-1273 vaccine (n=2). Control cultures used a CEFX viral epitope pool as positive control, an HIV-1 Nef peptide pool as negative control, or no peptide. The cultures were stimulated with overlapping spike peptide pools from SARS-CoV-2 and from the common cold coronaviruses HCoV-NL63, HCoV-OC43 and HCoV-229E. In an earlier paper using these donors, memory CD4+ T cell crossreactivity between SARS-CoV-2 and common cold coronavirus spike proteins was assessed at the TCR clonotype level. In approximately ten COVID-19 convalescent patients and a few infection-naive healthy vaccine recipients, the spike-specific CD4+ TCR repertoire before mRNA vaccination was compared with the repertoire after mRNA vaccination.

Trimming takes 7 bases from V and 3 bases from J, and the germline ends sit 28 bases apart. CDR1 and CDR2 (SGHVS, FQNEAQ) derive from the germline V gene. Reading from cysteine to phenylalanine, the CDR3 counts 18 amino acids. Solely the CDR3 DNA is kept, with 54 bases framed from the first base. Libraries were made using PCR. DNA from cultured CD4+ T cells was subjected to TCR sequencing with the Oncomine TCR Beta short-read assay at the Johns Hopkins FTIC core. The QIAamp micro DNA kit was used to extract genomic DNA from the cultured CD4+ T cells. Oncomine TCR Beta libraries made from cultured CD4+ T cells were pooled using unique dual indexes and sequenced on an Illumina iSeq 100. The authors' analysis ran thus. Non-productive sequences were filtered out, and CDR3s that did not start with C, did not end with F or W, or were shorter than 7 amino acids were discarded. The MANAFEST web application was used to identify antigen-specific clonotypes by comparing peptide-stimulated wells against reference wells and other culture wells. For a clone to be called positive, the clone needed an FDR below 0.05, an odds ratio above 5, and a productive frequency above 0.1% in at least two of three replicate wells. A clonotype counted as cross-reactive if it showed significant expansion both in the SARS-CoV-2 spike wells and in at least one common cold coronavirus spike condition. Using R version 3.6.1, CDR3 homology was evaluated through Levenshtein distances (stringdist) along with unrooted phylogenetic trees (ape). In-frame beta chains were kept once TCRdb had trimmed the public reads at Q25 with fastp and called clones with MiXCR. A single entry per CDR3 protein holds the most common genes and DNA from its merged rows. The V and J calls were not made by the authors but by TCRdb's processing. For this sample there are 9,000 to 10,000 distinct CDR3 sequences; roughly a third appear just once. The ten largest clones represent more than 15% of the sample.

Study-level results and caveats: Nearly all vaccine-specific clones in convalescent patients (304 of 307) were mono-reactive for SARS-CoV-2 spike rather than cross-reactive with common cold coronaviruses. Among the post-vaccine SARS-CoV-2-reactive clones in convalescent patients, a median roughly 85% showed up only after vaccination, which suggests vaccine-specific priming. The study included relatively few convalescent patients and did not analyze early timepoints after natural infection. An increase in the median number of SARS-CoV-2-reactive clonotypes from approximately 21 after infection to 38 after vaccination was observed, but the change was not found to be significant.

To note about this clonotype: Its recognized antigen is unknown. Base qualities are not at hand, and no much larger clone is one base apart.

The treatment or condition label on this specimen signifies: approximately 9-day PBMC culture with coronavirus spike peptide pools or control peptides (ViraFEST assay). CD4+ T cells from unexposed donors were collected before the COVID-19 pandemic (2011-2018). The ViraFEST assay, used in the study, expanded antigen-specific T cells with peptide pools and then identified the expanded clonotypes through TCR sequencing. Each well held two million PBMCs cultured with approximately 10 ug/ml peptide pools in IMDM containing around 4.5% human AB serum and 9 to 10 IU/ml IL-2. Half of the culture medium was replaced with fresh IL-2-containing medium on days 3 and 7. Once the cells had been in culture for roughly 11 days, the EasySep CD4+ T cell isolation kit was used to isolate CD4+ T cells by negative selection. As far as cell numbers permitted, CD4+ T cells from unexposed donors were tested for reactivity against SARS-CoV-2 S and N as well as four spike pools from common cold coronaviruses. Ficoll-Paque Plus gradient centrifugation was used to isolate PBMCs from whole blood, and the isolated PBMCs were then either used fresh or cryopreserved at -140C. Triplicate wells were generally used for each culture condition. The leukapheresis product used for the unexposed donors was purchased from a commercial source.

The chain uses TRBV7-8 and TRBJ2-7; matching of 6 bases hints at TRBD2 as the D gene. Sequencing was carried out using CD4+ T cells from blood, cultured in vitro. This receptor was identified in a human donor in good health. The CDR3 corresponds to CASNSRESGLEDYYEQYF. The sequenced DNA is TGTGCCAGCAACTCTCGGGAGTCCGGGCTGGAAGACTACTACGAGCAGTACTTC.